This TCR beta chain originates from a study of blood T cell repertoires in COVID-19. The data were produced by immunoSEQ multiplex PCR, yet TCRdb's version contains in-frame clones alone and is incomplete. The sample includes 400,000 or so clones, around nine tenths of them seen just once. The clonotype comes from a human donor in a cohort sampled during active COVID-19. Sequenced input: peripheral blood.

CDR3: CASSPQGLAGGPNEQFF. In DNA form, the CDR3 reads TGTGCCAGCAGCCCCCAAGGACTAGCGGGGGGTCCAAATGAGCAGTTCTTC. The chain carries TRBV11-2 and TRBJ2-1, with TRBD2 identical over 14 bases. Germline CDR1 is SGHAT and CDR2 is FQNNGV. With 5 bases clipped from V and 7 bases from J, the junction kept 10 bases outside the gene matches. The CDR3 covers 17 residues.